These T cell receptor beta chains were read from a single sample in a study of blood T cells in healthy people across ages. Via MiXCR, TCRdb re-called the 5' RACE reads, giving one row per CDR3 protein. Here the sample spans over 450,000 distinct CDR3 sequences, 24% being singletons. This sample was shared with a second study, whose subject was T cells of mothers and their children.

The specimen sequenced was blood. The receptor set was obtained from a boy between 10 and 17 years old in good health. Both conserved end residues are part of each CDR3. Fields, in order: D gene, J gene, V gene, clone size, CDR3 protein, CDR3 DNA. The D gene is left open where the match is weak. Some rows have no size entry. The others give once, few or many, or a class for an expanded clone.

-,TRBJ2-5,TRBV20-1,few,CSARDRFSQETQYF,TGCAGTGCTAGAGATAGGTTCAGCCAAGAGACCCAGTACTTC
TRBD1,TRBJ1-1,TRBV28,-,CASSLFGGTGGKTEAFF,TGTGCCAGCAGTTTATTCGGTGGGACAGGGGGCAAAACTGAAGCTTTCTTT
-,TRBJ2-3,TRBV7-9,-,CASSPRDSQAQYTQYF,TGTGCCAGCAGCCCCAGGGATTCCCAAGCTCAATATACGCAGTATTTT
TRBD2,TRBJ2-2,TRBV4-3,-,CASSQELLASPGELFF,TGCGCCAGCAGCCAAGAGTTACTAGCGAGTCCTGGGGAGCTGTTTTTT
-,TRBJ1-1,TRBV29-1,few,CSATGLRFRNTEAFF,TGCAGCGCCACGGGACTCCGCTTTAGGAACACTGAAGCTTTCTTT
-,TRBJ2-7,TRBV4-1,-,CASSQVGQGYEQYF,TGCGCCAGCAGCCAAGTTGGCCAGGGATACGAGCAGTACTTC
TRBD2,TRBJ2-4,TRBV18,many,CASSPQTSGFKNIQYF,TGTGCCAGCTCACCACAGACTAGCGGGTTCAAAAACATTCAGTACTTC
-,TRBJ2-7,TRBV29-1,few,CSVLTERYYEQYF,TGCAGCGTTCTGACAGAGAGATACTACGAGCAGTACTTC
TRBD2,TRBJ2-1,TRBV7-9,few,CAGQAGANYNEQFF,TGTGCCGGACAAGCGGGGGCCAACTACAATGAGCAGTTCTTC
TRBD2,TRBJ2-7,TRBV4-3,-,CASSQDLGSGTDEQYF,TGCGCCAGCAGCCAAGATCTTGGTAGCGGGACCGACGAGCAGTACTTC
-,TRBJ1-4,TRBV9,few,CASSVATSNEKLFF,TGTGCCAGCAGCGTAGCTACATCTAATGAAAAACTGTTTTTT
-,TRBJ2-5,TRBV7-9,many,CASSPIQETQYF,TGTGCCAGCAGCCCCATCCAAGAGACCCAGTACTTC
TRBD2,TRBJ2-7,TRBV29-1,few,CSVNLGLDPYEQYF,TGCAGCGTTAACCTCGGACTAGATCCCTACGAGCAGTACTTC
TRBD2,TRBJ2-5,TRBV12-3/TRBV12-4,-,CASRKTGGGETQYF,TGTGCCAGCAGAAAAACGGGGGGGGGAGAGACCCAGTACTTC
-,TRBJ2-5,TRBV28,few,CASRLQGLGTQYF,TGTGCCAGCAGATTACAGGGTCTAGGGACCCAGTACTTC
-,TRBJ1-3,TRBV5-5,-,CASSLWAGSGNTIYF,TGTGCCAGCAGCTTGTGGGCAGGCTCTGGAAACACCATATATTTT
TRBD2,TRBJ2-5,TRBV4-2,-,CASSQGTSGSGDEQLF,TGTGCCAGCAGCCAAGGGACTAGCGGGAGTGGGGATGAGCAGCTCTTC
-,TRBJ2-1,TRBV9,-,CASSVDSLYNEQFF,TGTGCCAGCAGCGTAGACAGTCTCTACAATGAGCAGTTCTTC
-,TRBJ2-2,TRBV5-1,-,CASSDSMSGELFF,TGCGCCAGCAGCGACTCTATGTCCGGGGAGCTGTTTTTT
-,TRBJ1-1,TRBV12-3/TRBV12-4,few,CASSQGIPNTEAFF,TGTGCCAGCAGTCAGGGGATACCGAACACTGAAGCTTTCTTT
-,TRBJ2-3,TRBV4-3,-,CASSHSLGGETDTQYF,TGCGCCAGCAGCCACAGCCTCGGTGGTGAGACAGATACGCAGTATTTT
-,TRBJ1-6,TRBV30,-,CAWSADGSYNSPLHF,TGTGCCTGGAGTGCGGACGGTTCCTATAATTCACCCCTCCACTTT
TRBD1,TRBJ1-2,TRBV20-1,-,CSARDMRGPNYGYTF,TGCAGTGCTAGAGATATGAGGGGGCCCAACTATGGCTACACCTTC
TRBD1,TRBJ1-4,TRBV2,-,CASSPRTGINEKLFF,TGTGCCAGCAGTCCCAGGACAGGGATTAATGAAAAACTGTTTTTT
-,TRBJ2-1,TRBV7-2,-,CASTRGGSPNEQFF,TGTGCCAGCACCAGGGGGGGGTCCCCCAATGAGCAGTTCTTC
-,TRBJ1-1,TRBV3-1,few,CASSQKSGQNTEAFF,TGTGCCAGCAGCCAAAAGAGTGGACAGAACACTGAAGCTTTCTTT
-,TRBJ2-5,TRBV24-1,few,CATSDLGQGGRETQYF,TGTGCCACCAGTGATTTAGGACAGGGAGGGCGAGAGACCCAGTACTTC
-,TRBJ2-7,TRBV28,-,CASSLPLKGSSYEQYF,TGTGCCAGCAGTTTACCGTTGAAGGGGAGCTCCTACGAGCAGTACTTC
-,TRBJ1-4,TRBV7-9,many,CASSSQGYNEKLFF,TGTGCCAGCAGCTCACAGGGCTATAATGAAAAACTGTTTTTT
-,TRBJ2-7,TRBV6-2/TRBV6-3,few,CASSYRGAGEQYF,TGTGCCAGCAGCTATAGGGGAGCGGGCGAGCAGTACTTC
TRBD1,TRBJ2-7,TRBV5-1,few,CASSRDRDEQYF,TGCGCCAGCAGCAGAGACAGGGACGAGCAGTACTTC
TRBD1,TRBJ1-1,TRBV7-3,-,CASSLQGAPTEAFF,TGTGCCAGCAGCTTACAGGGGGCGCCCACTGAAGCTTTCTTT
-,TRBJ2-1,TRBV3-1,few,CASSRALDSYNEQFF,TGTGCCAGCAGCCGGGCACTTGACTCCTACAATGAGCAGTTCTTC
-,TRBJ1-4,TRBV7-9,few,CASSRRDDEKLFF,TGTGCCAGCAGCCGCCGGGACGACGAAAAACTGTTTTTT
TRBD1,TRBJ2-2,TRBV20-1,-,CSAATGAGELFF,TGCAGTGCCGCCACAGGGGCCGGGGAGCTGTTTTTT
TRBD2,TRBJ2-1,TRBV7-2,few,CASTLDSGNYNEQFF,TGTGCCAGCACCCTAGACAGCGGGAACTACAATGAGCAGTTCTTC
TRBD2,TRBJ2-3,TRBV27,-,CASSLFSSGGARADTDTQYF,TGTGCCAGCAGTTTATTCTCTAGCGGGGGGGCACGTGCTGACACAGATACGCAGTATTTT
TRBD2,TRBJ2-1,TRBV2,-,CASSGGAGAINEQFF,TGTGCCAGCAGTGGAGGAGCGGGGGCGATCAATGAGCAGTTCTTC
TRBD2,TRBJ2-3,TRBV7-8,-,CASSLAGTSGGKQYF,TGTGCCAGCAGCTTAGCCGGGACTAGCGGGGGGAAGCAGTATTTT
TRBD2,TRBJ2-2,TRBV11-3,-,CASSGGSTGRSGELFF,TGTGCCAGCAGCGGCGGGAGTACCGGCAGGTCCGGGGAGCTGTTTTTT
TRBD1,TRBJ2-7,TRBV24-1,few,CATSDSRDRGAEQYF,TGTGCCACCAGTGATTCCCGGGACAGGGGGGCCGAGCAGTACTTC
-,TRBJ1-1,TRBV6-2/TRBV6-3,-,CASSLGPGGNTEAFF,TGTGCCAGCAGTCTAGGTCCTGGGGGCAACACTGAAGCTTTCTTT
-,TRBJ2-3,TRBV7-9,-,CASSSRTVTDTQYF,TGTGCCAGCAGCTCCCGGACAGTAACAGATACGCAGTATTTT
TRBD2,TRBJ2-3,TRBV28,-,CASGTSGVSTDTQYF,TGTGCCAGCGGGACTAGCGGGGTGAGCACAGATACGCAGTATTTT
-,TRBJ2-7,TRBV6-2/TRBV6-3,few,CASSHGLPSNYEQYF,TGTGCCAGCAGTCATGGACTACCATCAAACTACGAGCAGTACTTC
-,TRBJ1-4,TRBV4-3,few,CASSREWRLGEKLFF,TGCGCCAGCAGCCGAGAATGGAGGTTGGGAGAAAAACTGTTTTTT
-,TRBJ2-1,TRBV7-2,-,CASSFTPGPQFF,TGTGCCAGCAGCTTTACCCCAGGGCCCCAGTTCTTC
TRBD1,TRBJ2-7,TRBV28,-,CASPPSSPGQGYEQYF,TGTGCCAGCCCACCTTCTTCTCCGGGACAGGGCTACGAGCAGTACTTC
TRBD1,TRBJ2-1,TRBV7-3,-,CASSPLEGAQYNEQFF,TGTGCCAGCAGCCCGCTCGAGGGGGCGCAGTACAATGAGCAGTTCTTC
-,TRBJ2-7,TRBV20-1,few,CSAREEGNEQYF,TGCAGTGCTAGAGAGGAAGGCAACGAGCAGTACTTC
-,TRBJ2-1,TRBV20-1,few,CGLSSGNYNEQFF,TGTGGACTAAGTAGCGGAAACTACAATGAGCAGTTCTTC
TRBD1,TRBJ2-7,TRBV20-1,-,CSTGTGGYEQYF,TGCAGTACCGGGACAGGGGGTTACGAGCAGTACTTC
-,TRBJ1-2,TRBV6-2/TRBV6-3,few,CASSYDVTVRTRYGYTF,TGTGCCAGCAGTTACGACGTGACAGTGAGAACGAGATATGGCTACACCTTC
TRBD1,TRBJ2-3,TRBV29-1,few,CSAERWGTGRSF,TGCAGCGCCGAAAGGTGGGGGACAGGGCGATCTTTT
TRBD2,TRBJ2-3,TRBV20-1,-,CSAWTSGGSTDTQYF,TGCAGTGCTTGGACTAGCGGGGGTAGCACAGATACGCAGTATTTT
-,TRBJ2-1,TRBV7-9,few,CASSRATPGNEQFF,TGTGCCAGCAGCCGTGCGACCCCAGGCAATGAGCAGTTCTTC
-,TRBJ2-7,TRBV7-9,-,CASSSAVEVYEQYF,TGTGCCAGCAGCTCCGCCGTTGAGGTCTACGAGCAGTACTTC